This TCR beta chain was sequenced during a study of neurological immune-mediated disorders. Trimming at V came to 5 bases and at J to 6 bases, leaving 14 bases not matched to a gene. The CDR3 totals 18 residues. CDR1 is SGHRS, CDR2 YFSETQ, per germline. TCRdb itself ran the 5' RACE reads through MiXCR, one entry per CDR3 protein. The table shows 30,000 to 45,000 distinct CDR3 sequences, with 9% to 12% occurring only once. Material for sequencing was PBMCs. The origin of this receptor is a woman in her thirties with HTLV-1-associated myelopathy (HAM/TSP). V is TRBV5-1 and J is TRBJ2-2; TRBD2 aligns across 12 bases. In nucleotides, the CDR3 is TGCGCCAGCAGAAAAAAACTAGCGGGGGGACCGTTCTCCGGGGAGCTGTTTTTT. Its translation is CASRKKLAGGPFSGELFF.